The 16 T cell receptor beta chains below come from one sample, sequenced in a study of cytomegalovirus exposure and HLA in healthy donors listed by TCRdb under 2017. Library method: the immunoSEQ multiplex PCR assay. The multiplex PCR relied on a mix of 60 forward primers for TCR Vbeta segments and 13 reverse primers for TCR Jbeta segments. In its TCRdb copy, this immuneACCESS table keeps in-frame sequences only and misses some clones. Where compared with another copy, unresolved V genes explain less than half of these, and the others have no known cause. The sample records about 120,000 clones, 70% to 90% of which are singletons. About 19% of the sample is held by the ten biggest clonotypes. The sample consisted of PBMCs. These receptors all come from a man younger than 35 in good health and CMV-seropositive.

This chain uses TRBV2 with TRBJ1-4; 9 bases line up with TRBD1. V shed 6 bases and J 7 bases; nucleotides not matched to a gene: 9. This CDR3 region has 15 residues. CDR1 is SNHLY and CDR2 is FYNNEI in the germline V gene. This CDR3 is CASRGPGQGPEKLFF. The CDR3 DNA reads TGTGCCAGCAGGGGCCCGGGACAGGGCCCTGAAAAACTGTTTTTT.

This chain joins TRBV13 and TRBJ2-5, with a tentative D call TRBD1 (6 bases). The J call could be wrong; TRBJ2-7 is a better fit for the DNA end. The CDR3 has 13 amino acids. Germline lookup yields CDR1 PRHDT and CDR2 FYEKMQ (reference sequence). This chain's CDR3 is CASRGGHNYEQYF. CDR3 DNA sequence: TGTGCCAGCAGAGGGGGACACAACTACGAGCAGTACTTC.

This chain joins TRBV4-1 and TRBJ2-1; 9 bases agree with TRBD2. Germline values: CDR1 MGHRA, CDR2 YSYEKL. The CDR3 runs to 16 residues. After removal of 1 base from V and 7 bases from J, the junction contained 8 bases not matched to a gene. The CDR3 reads CASSQGGGAWVNEQFF. CDR3 bases: TGCGCCAGCAGCCAAGGCGGGGGGGCCTGGGTAAATGAGCAGTTCTTC.

V gene TRBV9 combines with J gene TRBJ2-3; 7 bases map to TRBD2. Trimming removed 2 bases from V and 0 bases from J; junction bases left unmatched: 3. The CDR3 runs to 15 residues. CDR1 is SGDLS, CDR2 YYNGEE, per germline. In nucleotides, the CDR3 is TGTGCCAGCAGCGTGAGCGGGGCTAGCACAGATACGCAGTATTTT. It is translated as CASSVSGASTDTQYF.

Remarks on this clone: A far larger clone is off by one base, so a read error is likely. This rearrangement joins TRBV10-3 to TRBJ2-3, with TRBD1 matching 7 bases. The trim removed 3 bases at V and 2 bases at J, leaving 8 bases unmatched. CDR3 length equals 16 residues. Germline CDR1 ENHRY, CDR2 SYGVKD. Here the CDR3 reads CAISEQDRCSTDTQYF. Here the CDR3 DNA reads TGTGCCATCAGTGAACAGGACAGGTGTTCCACAGATACGCAGTATTTT.

There are a few counts of this clone. Here the CDR3 DNA reads TGTGCCAGTGCCAGAGGGCGCGACTATGGCTACACCTTC. Its translation is CASARGRDYGYTF. The chain carries TRBV6-1 and TRBJ1-2; no firm D call. Germline-derived CDR1 and CDR2 are MNHNS and SASEGT. With 9 bases removed from V and 3 bases from J, the gap between germline ends came to 14 bases. There are 13 residues in the CDR3.

The V and J genes are TRBV20-1 and TRBJ2-1; D remains ambiguous. Germline CDR1 DFQATT, CDR2 SNEGSKA (reference sequence). V lost 1 base and J lost 10, with 8 bases in between. This CDR3 is built from 11 residues. This CDR3 is CSARGATEQFF. CDR3 DNA: TGCAGTGCTAGAGGGGCGACAGAGCAGTTCTTC.

The genes are TRBV5-1 and TRBJ1-2, with D maybe TRBD1 (5 bases). Per germline, CDR1 SGHRS and CDR2 YFSETQ. V dropped 2 bases and J dropped 4 bases, with 27 bases sitting between them. This CDR3 spans 19 amino acids. As DNA, the CDR3 is TGCGCCAGCAGCTTACATAAGCTGTCCGGACACGCTTTCCTCTATGGCTACACCTTC. Encoded protein: CASSLHKLSGHAFLYGYTF.

The chain combines TRBV5-8 with TRBJ1-1; the D gene is possibly TRBD1 (6 bases). Germline lookup yields CDR1 SGHTS and CDR2 YDEGEE. The CDR3 runs 14 residues. V lost 4 bases to trimming and J lost 9 bases, with 19 bases between them. The CDR3 DNA sequence: TGTGCCAGCAGCCAAGGGAGTGGGCAGGGGAAAGCTTTCTTT. Encoded protein: CASSQGSGQGKAFF.

This clone came up a few times. The chain has TRBV2 and TRBJ1-4; possible D gene TRBD1, 6 bases. The CDR3 extends over 20 amino acids. Per germline, CDR1 SNHLY and CDR2 FYNNEI. V lost 6 bases, J lost 0 bases, and 26 bases lay in between. CDR3 nucleotide sequence: TGTGCCAGCAGGAAGGTCCCGGACAGCTACCTGGCTGCAACTAATGAAAAACTGTTTTTT. This encodes CASRKVPDSYLAATNEKLFF.

The chain has TRBV27 and TRBJ1-1, with D uncertain. This CDR3 has 15 residues. Germline CDR1 and CDR2: MNHEY and SMNVEV (reference sequence). The V and J ends lost 3 bases and 2 bases respectively, with 13 bases between them. Here the CDR3 reads CASSLMPTVNTEAFF. DNA for the CDR3: TGTGCCAGCAGTTTGATGCCCACGGTCAACACTGAAGCTTTCTTT.

The chain links TRBV7-9 to TRBJ1-2; D gene unclear. Germline V CDR1 and CDR2: SEHNR, FQNEAQ (reference sequence). This CDR3 is 12 amino acids long. The V end was cut by 4 bases, the J end by 3 bases, with 6 bases between. The CDR3 protein is CASSYQDYGYTF. The CDR3 DNA follows: TGTGCCAGCAGCTACCAGGACTATGGCTACACCTTC.

Here the CDR3 DNA reads TGCAGTGCAACGGACAGCTATGGCTACACCTTC. Protein sequence: CSATDSYGYTF. The V call is TRBV20-1, the J call TRBJ1-2; tentatively, D is TRBD1 (6 bases). This CDR3 is built from 11 residues. V was trimmed by 6 bases and J by 4 bases, leaving 9 bases between them. Germline CDR1 and CDR2: DFQATT and SNEGSKA (reference sequence).

The chain employs TRBV4-1 and TRBJ2-7; 10 bases match TRBD1. The CDR3 extends over 15 amino acids. J lost 4 bases, V lost 5 bases, and 8 bases had no gene match. Germline CDR1 MGHRA, CDR2 YSYEKL. The CDR3 region is CASSKTGGLSYEQYF. In DNA, the CDR3 is TGCGCCAGCAGCAAGACAGGGGGCCTCTCATACGAGCAGTACTTC.

The V and J genes are TRBV5-1 and TRBJ2-3, with D possibly TRBD1 on 6 matching bases. The V and J ends lost 1 base and 4 bases respectively, with 10 bases between them. CDR1 and CDR2 (germline): SGHRS, YFSETQ. The CDR3 totals 14 residues. The CDR3 spells CASSLNREPDTQYF. The CDR3 region has the DNA TGCGCCAGCAGCTTGAACAGGGAACCAGATACGCAGTATTTT.

This clone was counted a single time. CDR3 coding DNA: TGTGCCAGCAGCGTAGACAGGGCTGGAAACACCATATATTTT. The encoded protein is CASSVDRAGNTIYF. The chain is built from TRBV9 and TRBJ1-3, with D perhaps TRBD1 (6 bases). The V end was cut by 0 bases, the J end by 2 bases, with 6 bases between. The CDR3 is 14 residues long. The germline V gene has CDR1 SGDLS and CDR2 YYNGEE. The entire variable domain, with the rest obtained from reference TRBV9 and TRBJ1-3, is as follows: DSGVTQTPKHLITATGQRVTLRCSPRSGDLSVYWYQQSLDQGLQFLIQYYNGEERAKGNILERFSAQQFPDLHSELNLSSLELGDSALYFCASSVDRAGNTIYFGEGSWLTVV.